In its sample, the clone carrying this T cell receptor beta chain was seen a few times. The data originate from a study of blood T cell repertoires in COVID-19. Study at large: Researchers got acute and convalescent COVID-19 samples from the United States, Italy and Spain.

Germline V gene sequence: CDR1 GTSNPN, CDR2 SVGIG (reference sequence). The CDR3 consists of 13 residues. The V gene end was trimmed by 1 base and the J gene end by 4 bases; junction bases not matched to a gene: 0. Method: immunoSEQ multiplex PCR; TCRdb's copy keeps in-frame clones and lacks some. Found here are 100,000 to 150,000 clones, over 60% of them singletons; the top ten hold 1.5% to 2%. Sequences were obtained from peripheral blood. The rearrangement links TRBV30 to TRBJ2-2, with 7 positions matching TRBD2. This TCR derives from a woman in her seventies with acute or convalescent COVID-19. CDR3 in DNA: TGTGCCTGGAGTGGGACTAGCACCGGGGAGCTGTTTTTT. This sequence encodes CAWSGTSTGELFF.